The clone carrying this TCR beta chain came up many times. Its specificity is not known. The sample is PBMC spiked with counted cells of clone KT2. A single-stranded UMI oligo with SP2 sequence was ligated to cDNA 3' ends. First-round PCR used 4 cycles and beta primers RC1.1 and RC1.2 covering TRBC1 and TRBC2. Separate processing of TCR alpha and beta chains began at the second PCR. TCRdb reprocessed the UMI-ligation and nested PCR reads via MiXCR and lists one record per CDR3 protein. The repertoire has fewer than 50,000 distinct CDR3 sequences, around a tenth of them found once; the top ten carry about 10%. The data were taken from a study of quantifying T cell responses using KT2 cells. Study details: RNA was reverse transcribed with TCR alpha and beta constant-region primers.

Findings of the study overall: Even the lowest spike-in, about one KT2 cell per 100,000 PBMC, yielded detectable KT2 sequences.

Germline lookup yields CDR1 SGHRS and CDR2 YFSETQ. The CDR3 is made up of 14 amino acids. Trimming removed 4 bases from V and 10 bases from J, with 20 bases in between. This clonotype was obtained from a human donor. Sequencing was carried out using PBMCs spiked with cells of the T cell clone KT2. The chain links TRBV5-1 to TRBJ1-1, with D tentatively TRBD1 (5 bases). CDR3 residues: CASSPFLDRSTAFF. In nucleotides, the CDR3 is TGCGCCAGCAGCCCCTTCTTAGACAGATCGACAGCTTTCTTT.